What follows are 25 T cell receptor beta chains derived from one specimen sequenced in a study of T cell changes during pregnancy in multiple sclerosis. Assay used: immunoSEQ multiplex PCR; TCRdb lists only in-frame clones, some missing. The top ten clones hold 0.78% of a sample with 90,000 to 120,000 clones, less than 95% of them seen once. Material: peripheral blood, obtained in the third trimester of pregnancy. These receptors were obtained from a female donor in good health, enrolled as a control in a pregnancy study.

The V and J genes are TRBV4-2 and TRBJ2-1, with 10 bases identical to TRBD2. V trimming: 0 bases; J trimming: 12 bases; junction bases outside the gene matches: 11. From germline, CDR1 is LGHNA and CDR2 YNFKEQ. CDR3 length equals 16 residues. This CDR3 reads CASSQEPSGGAGAQFF. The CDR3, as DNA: TGTGCCAGCAGCCAAGAGCCCAGCGGGGGGGCCGGAGCGCAGTTCTTC.

This CDR3 is CASSPSGRSGANVLTF. In DNA form, the CDR3 reads TGTGCCAGCTCACCGTCCGGTCGGTCTGGGGCCAACGTCCTGACTTTC. V gene TRBV18 combines with J gene TRBJ2-6; D unclear. V was pared by 3 bases and J by 1 base, with 10 bases between. The CDR3 runs 16 residues. In germline, CDR1 is KGHSH, CDR2 LQKENI.

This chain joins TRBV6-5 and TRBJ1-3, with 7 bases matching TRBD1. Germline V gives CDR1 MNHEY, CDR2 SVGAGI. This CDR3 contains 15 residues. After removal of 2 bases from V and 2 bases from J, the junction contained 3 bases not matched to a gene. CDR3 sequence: CASSYDRDTGNTIYF. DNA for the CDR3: TGTGCCAGCAGTTACGACAGGGACACTGGAAACACCATATATTTT.

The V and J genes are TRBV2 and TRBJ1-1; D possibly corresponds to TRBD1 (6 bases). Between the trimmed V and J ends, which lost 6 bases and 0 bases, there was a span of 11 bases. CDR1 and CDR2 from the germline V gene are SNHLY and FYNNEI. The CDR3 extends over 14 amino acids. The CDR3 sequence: CASSTQGLNTEAFF. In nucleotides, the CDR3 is TGTGCCAGCAGCACACAGGGTCTGAACACTGAAGCTTTCTTT.

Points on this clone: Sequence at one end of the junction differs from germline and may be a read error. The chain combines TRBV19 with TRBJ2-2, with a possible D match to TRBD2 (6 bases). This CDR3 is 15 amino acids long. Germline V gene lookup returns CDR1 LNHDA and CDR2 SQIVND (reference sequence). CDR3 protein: CASRIGSGGTGELFF. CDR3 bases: TGTGCCAGTAGAATAGGGAGTGGGGGGACCGGGGAGCTGTTTTTT.

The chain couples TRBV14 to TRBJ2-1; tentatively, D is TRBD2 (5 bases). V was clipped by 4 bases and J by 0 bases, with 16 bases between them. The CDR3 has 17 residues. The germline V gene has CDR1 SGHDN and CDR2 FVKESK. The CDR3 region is CASSPPGGRSSYNEQFF. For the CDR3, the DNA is TGTGCCAGCAGCCCACCAGGCGGGCGAAGCTCCTACAATGAGCAGTTCTTC.

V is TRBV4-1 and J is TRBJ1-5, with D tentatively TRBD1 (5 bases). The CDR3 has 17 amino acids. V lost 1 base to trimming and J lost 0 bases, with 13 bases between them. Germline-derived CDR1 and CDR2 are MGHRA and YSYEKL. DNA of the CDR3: TGCGCCAGCAGCCAAGCCGACAGTTCAAATAGCAATCAGCCCCAGCATTTT. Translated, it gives CASSQADSSNSNQPQHF.

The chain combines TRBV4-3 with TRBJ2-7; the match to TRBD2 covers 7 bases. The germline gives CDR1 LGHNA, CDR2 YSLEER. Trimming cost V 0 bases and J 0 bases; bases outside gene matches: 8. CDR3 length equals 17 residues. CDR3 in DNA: TGCGCCAGCAGCCAAGATGGGATCGGGACTAACTCCTACGAGCAGTACTTC. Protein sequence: CASSQDGIGTNSYEQYF.

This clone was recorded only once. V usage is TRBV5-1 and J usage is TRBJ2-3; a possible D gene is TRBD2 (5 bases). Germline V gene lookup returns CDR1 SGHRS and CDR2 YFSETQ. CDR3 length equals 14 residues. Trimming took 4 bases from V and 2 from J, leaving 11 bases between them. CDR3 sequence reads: CASSNDYPTDTQYF. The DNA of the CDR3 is TGCGCCAGCAGCAATGACTACCCCACAGATACGCAGTATTTT.

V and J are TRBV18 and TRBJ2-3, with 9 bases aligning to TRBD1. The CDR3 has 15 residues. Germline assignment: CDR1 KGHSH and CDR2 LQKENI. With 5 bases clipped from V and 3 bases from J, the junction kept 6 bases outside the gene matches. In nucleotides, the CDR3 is TGTGCCAGCTCAGCCGACAGGGGGGCTACAGATACGCAGTATTTT. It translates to CASSADRGATDTQYF.

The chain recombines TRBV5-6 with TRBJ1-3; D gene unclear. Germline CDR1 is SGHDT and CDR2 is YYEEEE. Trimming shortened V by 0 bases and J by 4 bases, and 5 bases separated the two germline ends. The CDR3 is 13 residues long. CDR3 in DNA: TGTGCCAGCAGCTTGGAACTCGGAAACACCATATATTTT. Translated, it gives CASSLELGNTIYF.

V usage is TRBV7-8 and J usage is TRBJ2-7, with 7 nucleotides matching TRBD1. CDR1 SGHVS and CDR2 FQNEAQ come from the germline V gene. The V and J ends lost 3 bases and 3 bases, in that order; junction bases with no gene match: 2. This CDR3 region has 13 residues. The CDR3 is CASSFGQVYEQYF. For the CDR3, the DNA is TGTGCCAGCAGCTTTGGACAGGTCTACGAGCAGTACTTC.

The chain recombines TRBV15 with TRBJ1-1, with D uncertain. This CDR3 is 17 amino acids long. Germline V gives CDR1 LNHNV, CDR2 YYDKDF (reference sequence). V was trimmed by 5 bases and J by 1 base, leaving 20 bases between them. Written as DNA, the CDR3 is TGTGCCACCAGCCACACCGGTATAGGACTGGGGAACACTGAAGCTTTCTTT. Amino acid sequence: CATSHTGIGLGNTEAFF.

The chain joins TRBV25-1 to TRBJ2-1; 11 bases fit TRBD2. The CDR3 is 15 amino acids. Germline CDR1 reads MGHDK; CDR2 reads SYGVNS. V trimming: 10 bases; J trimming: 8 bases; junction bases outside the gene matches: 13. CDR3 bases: TGTGCCACCAGGGGTAGTAGCGGGGGGGTGGATGAGCAGTTCTTC. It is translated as CATRGSSGGVDEQFF. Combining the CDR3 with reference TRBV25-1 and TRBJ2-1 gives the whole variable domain EADIYQTPRYLVIGTGKKITLECSQTMGHDKMYWYQQDPGMELHLIHYSYGVNSTEKGDLSSESTVSRIRTEHFPLTLESARPSHTSQYLCATRGSSGGVDEQFFGPGTRLTVL.

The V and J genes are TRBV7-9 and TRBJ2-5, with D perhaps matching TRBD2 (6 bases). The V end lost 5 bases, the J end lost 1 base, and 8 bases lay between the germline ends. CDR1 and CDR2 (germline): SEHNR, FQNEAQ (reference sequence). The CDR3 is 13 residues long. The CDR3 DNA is TGTGCCAGCAGCGCGGGGTCCCAAGAGACCCAGTACTTC. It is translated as CASSAGSQETQYF.

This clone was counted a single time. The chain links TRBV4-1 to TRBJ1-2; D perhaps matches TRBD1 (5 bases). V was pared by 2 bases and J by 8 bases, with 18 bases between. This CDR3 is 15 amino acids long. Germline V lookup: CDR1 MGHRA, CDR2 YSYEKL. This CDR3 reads CASSQLPPGTGGYTF. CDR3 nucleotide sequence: TGCGCCAGCAGCCAACTTCCGCCGGGGACTGGGGGCTACACCTTC.

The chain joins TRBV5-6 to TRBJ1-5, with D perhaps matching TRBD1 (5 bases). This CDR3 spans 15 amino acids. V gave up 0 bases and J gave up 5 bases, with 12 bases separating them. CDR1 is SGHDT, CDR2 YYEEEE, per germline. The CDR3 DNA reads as TGTGCCAGCAGCTTGGAACGGGGAGGGGATCAGCCCCAGCATTTT. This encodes CASSLERGGDQPQHF.

For the CDR3, the DNA is TGCGCCAGCAGCTTGGCTATATCGGCAGGGGGCTTTGACGAGCAGTACTTC. Encoded protein: CASSLAISAGGFDEQYF. This rearrangement joins TRBV5-1 to TRBJ2-7; 8 nucleotides match TRBD1. The CDR3 length is 17 residues. CDR1 SGHRS and CDR2 YFSETQ come from the germline V gene. The V segment lost 0 bases and the J segment 5 bases; nucleotides outside the gene matches: 13.

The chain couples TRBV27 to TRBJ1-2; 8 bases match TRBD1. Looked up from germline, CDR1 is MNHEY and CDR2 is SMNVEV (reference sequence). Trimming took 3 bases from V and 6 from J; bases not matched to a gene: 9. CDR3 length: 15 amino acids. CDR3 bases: TGTGCCAGCAGTTTGAGTGAAACAGGGGGTGATGGCTACACCTTC. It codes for CASSLSETGGDGYTF.

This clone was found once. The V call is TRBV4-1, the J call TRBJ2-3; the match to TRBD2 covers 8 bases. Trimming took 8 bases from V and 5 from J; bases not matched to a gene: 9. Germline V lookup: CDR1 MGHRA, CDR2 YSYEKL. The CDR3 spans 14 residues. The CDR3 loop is CASAPGLGIDTQYF. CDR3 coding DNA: TGCGCCAGCGCACCGGGACTAGGGATAGATACGCAGTATTTT.

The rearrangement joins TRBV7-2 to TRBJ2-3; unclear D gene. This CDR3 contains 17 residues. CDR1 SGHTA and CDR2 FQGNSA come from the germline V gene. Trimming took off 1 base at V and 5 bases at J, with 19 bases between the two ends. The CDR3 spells CASSLDFMATNEDTQYF. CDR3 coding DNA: TGTGCCAGCAGCTTAGATTTTATGGCGACAAACGAAGATACGCAGTATTTT.

This CDR3 reads CSGGWSGYEQYF. The CDR3 DNA reads as TGCAGCGGTGGCTGGTCGGGTTACGAGCAGTACTTC. The V call is TRBV29-1, the J call TRBJ2-7, with unresolved D. CDR1 SQVTM and CDR2 ANQGSEA come from the germline V gene. This CDR3 contains 12 residues. V was shortened by 7 bases and J by 4 bases, with 14 bases between the two germline ends.

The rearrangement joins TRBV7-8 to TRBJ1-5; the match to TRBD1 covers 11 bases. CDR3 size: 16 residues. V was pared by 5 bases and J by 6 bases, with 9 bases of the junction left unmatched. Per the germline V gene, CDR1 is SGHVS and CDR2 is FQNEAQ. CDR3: CASSRTDRGLVQPQHF. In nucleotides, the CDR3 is TGTGCCAGCAGCCGAACGGACAGGGGGCTTGTTCAGCCCCAGCATTTT.

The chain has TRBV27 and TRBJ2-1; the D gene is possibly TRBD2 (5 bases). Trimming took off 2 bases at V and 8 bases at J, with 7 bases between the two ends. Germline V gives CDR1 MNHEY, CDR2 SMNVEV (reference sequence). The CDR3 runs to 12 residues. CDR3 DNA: TGTGCCAGCAGTTTAAACGGGGATGAGCAGTTCTTC. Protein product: CASSLNGDEQFF.

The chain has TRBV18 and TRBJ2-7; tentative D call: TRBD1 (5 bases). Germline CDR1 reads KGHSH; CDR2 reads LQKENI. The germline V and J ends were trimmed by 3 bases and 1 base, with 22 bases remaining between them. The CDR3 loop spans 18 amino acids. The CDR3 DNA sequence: TGTGCCAGCTCACCGAACTCAGGGTGGACGTCTAATTCCTACGAGCAGTACTTC. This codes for CASSPNSGWTSNSYEQYF.